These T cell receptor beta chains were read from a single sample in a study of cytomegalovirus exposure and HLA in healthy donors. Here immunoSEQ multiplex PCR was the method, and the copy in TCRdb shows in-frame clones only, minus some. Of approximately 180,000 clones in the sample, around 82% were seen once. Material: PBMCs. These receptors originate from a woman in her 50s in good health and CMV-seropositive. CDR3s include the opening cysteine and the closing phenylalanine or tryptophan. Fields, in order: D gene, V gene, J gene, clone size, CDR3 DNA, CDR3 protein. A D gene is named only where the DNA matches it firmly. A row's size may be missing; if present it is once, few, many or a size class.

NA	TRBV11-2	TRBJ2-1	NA	TGTGCCAGCAGCTTAAGGTCCAGGGGCGCACGGGCCTACAATGAGCAGTTCTTC	CASSLRSRGARAYNEQFF
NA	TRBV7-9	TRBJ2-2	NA	TGTGCGGGGCTTAGGGTCGGAGCATTGACGACCGGGGAGCTGTTTTTT	CAGLRVGALTTGELFF
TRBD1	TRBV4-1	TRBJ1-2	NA	TGCGCCAGCAGCCAAGAAGGCCGACAGGGCGACTATGGCTACACCTTC	CASSQEGRQGDYGYTF
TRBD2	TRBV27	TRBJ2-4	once	TGTGCCAGCGCCCGACTAGCGGGGAGAGGGTGGAACATTCAGTACTTC	CASARLAGRGWNIQYF
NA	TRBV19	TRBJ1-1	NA	TGTGCCAGTAGTATCTGGCCAGGGGTGAACACTGAAGCTTTCTTT	CASSIWPGVNTEAFF
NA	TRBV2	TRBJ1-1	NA	TGTGCCAGCAGTGAAGCTGCGGGGGTAGCCACTGAAGCTTTCTTT	CASSEAAGVATEAFF
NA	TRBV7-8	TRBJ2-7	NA	TGTGCCAGCAGCTTAGCGACTAGATCCCACGAGCAGTACTTC	CASSLATRSHEQYF
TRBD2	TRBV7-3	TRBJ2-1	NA	TGTGCCAGCAGCCCAGGTCCCCGGACTAGCGGGGTCAATGAGCAGTTCTTC	CASSPGPRTSGVNEQFF
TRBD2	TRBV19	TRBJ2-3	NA	TGTGCCAGTAGGAGAGTGCGGGGGGCGCTCACAGATACGCAGTATTTT	CASRRVRGALTDTQYF
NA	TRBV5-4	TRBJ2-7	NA	TGTGCCAGCAGCTTCACCGGCTACGAGCAGTACTTC	CASSFTGYEQYF
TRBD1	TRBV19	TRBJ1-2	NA	TGTGCCAGTAGTGTCCAGGGGGCGAATGGCTACACCTTC	CASSVQGANGYTF
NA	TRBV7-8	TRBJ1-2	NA	TGTGCCAGCAGCTTAGGCGGCTTACATGGCTACACCTTC	CASSLGGLHGYTF
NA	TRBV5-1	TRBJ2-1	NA	TGCGCCAGCAGTTCCCAAGGAGGGCTCTACAATGAGCAGTTCTTC	CASSSQGGLYNEQFF
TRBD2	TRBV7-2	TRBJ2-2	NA	TGTGCCAGCAGCCCGCGCGGAGCGGGGACCACCGGGGAGCTGTTTTTT	CASSPRGAGTTGELFF
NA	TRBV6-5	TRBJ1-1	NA	TGTGCCAGCAGTTACTGGTTGGGGGGGCAGGTGGCTGAAGCTTTCTTT	CASSYWLGGQVAEAFF
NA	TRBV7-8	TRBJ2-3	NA	TGTGCCAGCAGCTTAGCCAGATCCACAGATACGCAGTATTTT	CASSLARSTDTQYF
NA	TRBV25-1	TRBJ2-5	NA	TGTGCCAGCAGTGATCTTGACACGGCCGGAGAGACCCAGTACTTC	CASSDLDTAGETQYF
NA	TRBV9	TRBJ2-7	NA	TGTGCCAGCAGCGTAGTGGACTCTTCCTACGAGCAGTACTTC	CASSVVDSSYEQYF
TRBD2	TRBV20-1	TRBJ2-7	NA	TGCAGTGCTAAGCGGGGCTACGAGCAGTACTTC	CSAKRGYEQYF
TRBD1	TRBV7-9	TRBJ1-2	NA	TGTGCCTCCCAGGGGGCGGGGAGCTATGGCTACACCTTC	CASQGAGSYGYTF
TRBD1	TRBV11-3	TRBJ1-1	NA	TGTGCCAGCAGCTTAGGGGGGACAGGCCCGAACACTGAAGCTTTCTTT	CASSLGGTGPNTEAFF
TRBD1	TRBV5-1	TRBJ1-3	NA	TGCGCCAGCAGCCCGGGACAGGGGGGAGCCGGAACCATATATTTT	CASSPGQGGAGTIYF
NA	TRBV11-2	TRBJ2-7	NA	TGTGCCAGCAGCTTAAGTCAGCGTTACGAGCAGTACTTC	CASSLSQRYEQYF
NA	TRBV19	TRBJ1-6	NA	TGTGCCAGTAGTATGGCTTCGCGGGGGCGGGGATCACCCCTCCACTTT	CASSMASRGRGSPLHF
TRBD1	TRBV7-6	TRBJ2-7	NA	TGTGCCAGCAGCTTAGGGGGGACAGAGATCGACGAGCAGTACTTC	CASSLGGTEIDEQYF
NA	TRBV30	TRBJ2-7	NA	TGTGCCTGGAGTGTACAGGTGGACTACGAGCAGTACTTC	CAWSVQVDYEQYF
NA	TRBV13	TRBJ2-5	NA	TGTGCCAGCAGCCCCCCGATTGGGGCGAATAAAGAGACCCAGTACTTC	CASSPPIGANKETQYF
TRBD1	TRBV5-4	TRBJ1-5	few	TGTGCCAGCAGCATGGGGACAGGGGCGAATCAGCCCCAGCATTTT	CASSMGTGANQPQHF
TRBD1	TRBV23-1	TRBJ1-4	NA	TGCGCCAGCAGACTGACAGGGGGGTTTTTT	CASRLTGGFF
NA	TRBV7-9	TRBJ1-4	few	TGTGCCAGCTCCGGAGGTACAACTAATGAAAAACTGTTTTTT	CASSGGTTNEKLFF
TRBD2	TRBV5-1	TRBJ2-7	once	TGCGCCAGCAGCTTTGCTAGCGGGGGGTCATATCCCAGCTCCTACGAGCAGTACTTC	CASSFASGGSYPSSYEQYF
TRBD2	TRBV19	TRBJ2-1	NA	TGTGCCAGTAGTCTTCGTAGCGGGGGCTGGTCCTACAATGAGCAGTTCTTC	CASSLRSGGWSYNEQFF
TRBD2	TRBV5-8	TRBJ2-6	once	TGTGCCAGCAGCCCTAAGACTAGCGTCCTTACGAACGTCCTGACTTTC	CASSPKTSVLTNVLTF
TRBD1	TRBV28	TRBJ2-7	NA	TGTGCCAGCAGCCGGGACAGCTCCTACGAGCAGTACTTC	CASSRDSSYEQYF
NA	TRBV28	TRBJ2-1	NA	TGTGCCAGTACGACAGGGAGGAATGAGCAGTTCTTC	CASTTGRNEQFF
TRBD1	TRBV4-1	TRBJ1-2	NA	TGCGCCAGCAGCCATGAAAGACAGGGAAGTTCGCGTGGCTACACCTTC	CASSHERQGSSRGYTF
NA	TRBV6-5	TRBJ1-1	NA	TGTGCCAGCAGTTACCCCGGTCTGTCGAACACTGAAGCTTTCTTT	CASSYPGLSNTEAFF
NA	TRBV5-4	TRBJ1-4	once	TGTGCCAGCAGCTTCGAGCGTAATGAAAAACTGTTTTTT	CASSFERNEKLFF
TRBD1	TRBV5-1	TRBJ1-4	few	TGCGCCAGCAGCCCTCAGGGGGCGGCTAATGAAAAACTGTTTTTT	CASSPQGAANEKLFF
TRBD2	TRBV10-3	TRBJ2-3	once	TGTGCCATCAGCTTTGTGGGGGGGTCAAGCACAGATACGCAGTATTTT	CAISFVGGSSTDTQYF
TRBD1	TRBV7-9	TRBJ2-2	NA	TGTGCCAGCAGCTTAAGGACAGGGGGAAACACCGGGGAGCTGTTTTTT	CASSLRTGGNTGELFF
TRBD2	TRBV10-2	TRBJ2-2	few	TGCGCCAGCAGCAACGGGGGGACCGGGGAGCTGTTTTTT	CASSNGGTGELFF
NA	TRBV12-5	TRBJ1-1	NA	TGTGCTAGTGGTTTGGTAGGAGGGGAAGCTTTCTTT	CASGLVGGEAFF
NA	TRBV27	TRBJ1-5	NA	TGTGCCAGCAGTTTGCGCGGACAGCCTTATAGCAATCAGCCCCAGCATTTT	CASSLRGQPYSNQPQHF
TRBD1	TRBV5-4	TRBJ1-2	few	TGTGCCAGCAACGCCGGACAGGGTGGCTATGGCTACACCTTC	CASNAGQGGYGYTF
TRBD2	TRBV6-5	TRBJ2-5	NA	TGTGCCAGCAGTTACCGACTAGCGGGGGAAGAGACCCAGTACTTC	CASSYRLAGEETQYF
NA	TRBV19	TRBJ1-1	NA	TGTGCCAGTTCCCAGGGATTGAACACTGAAGCTTTCTTT	CASSQGLNTEAFF
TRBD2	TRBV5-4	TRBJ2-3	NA	TGTGCCAGCAGCCCCCTCTCCCGGACTAGCGGGGCGGGGGATACGCAGTATTTT	CASSPLSRTSGAGDTQYF